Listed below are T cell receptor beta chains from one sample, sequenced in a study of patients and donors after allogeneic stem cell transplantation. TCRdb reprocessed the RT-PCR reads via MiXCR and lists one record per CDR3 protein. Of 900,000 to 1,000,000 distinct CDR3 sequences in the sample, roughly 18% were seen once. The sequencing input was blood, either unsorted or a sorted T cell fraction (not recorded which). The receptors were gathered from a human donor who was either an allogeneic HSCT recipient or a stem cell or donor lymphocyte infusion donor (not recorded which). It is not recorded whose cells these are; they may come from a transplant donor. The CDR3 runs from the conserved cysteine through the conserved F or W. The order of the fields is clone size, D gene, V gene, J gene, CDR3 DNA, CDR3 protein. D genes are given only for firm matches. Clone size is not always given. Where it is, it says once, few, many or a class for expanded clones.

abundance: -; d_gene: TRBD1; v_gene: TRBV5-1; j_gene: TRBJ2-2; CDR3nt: TGCGCCAGCAGCTTGGCCCGGTCAGGGGGCATGGGCGGGGAGCTGTTTTTT; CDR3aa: CASSLARSGGMGGELFF
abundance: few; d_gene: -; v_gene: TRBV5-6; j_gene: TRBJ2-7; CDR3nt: TGTGCCAGCAGCTTGTTGGGACCGGGTCCGCCCTACGAGCAGTACTTC; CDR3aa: CASSLLGPGPPYEQYF
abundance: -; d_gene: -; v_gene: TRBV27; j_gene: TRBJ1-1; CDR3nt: TGTGCCAGCAGTTTAGCCCCCGAGCAGCGCAACACTGAAGCTTTCTTT; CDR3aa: CASSLAPEQRNTEAFF
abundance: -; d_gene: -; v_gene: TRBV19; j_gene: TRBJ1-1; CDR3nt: TGTGCCAGCCGAGAGGGAACGAGTGAAGCTTTCTTT; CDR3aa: CASREGTSEAFF
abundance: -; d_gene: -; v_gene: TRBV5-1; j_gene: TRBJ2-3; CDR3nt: TGCGCCAGCAGCTTTTTGCGGGGTTCTTCAGATACGCAGTATTTT; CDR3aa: CASSFLRGSSDTQYF
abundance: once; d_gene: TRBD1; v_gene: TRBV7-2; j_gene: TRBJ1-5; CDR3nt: TGTGCCAGCAGCGAGGGACAGTCTCTCAATCAGCCCCAGCATTTT; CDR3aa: CASSEGQSLNQPQHF
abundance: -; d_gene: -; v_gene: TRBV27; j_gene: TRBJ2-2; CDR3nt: TGTGCCAGCAGTCGGTCAGTTCCTGGGGTGGCCGGGGAGCTGTTTTTT; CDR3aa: CASSRSVPGVAGELFF
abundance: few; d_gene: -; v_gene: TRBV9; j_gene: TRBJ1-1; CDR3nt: TGTGCCAGCAGCACGACGGACAGCCTCCTTGAAGCTTTCTTT; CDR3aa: CASSTTDSLLEAFF
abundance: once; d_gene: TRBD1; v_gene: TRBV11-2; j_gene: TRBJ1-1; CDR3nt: TGTGCCAGCACCTACTTACAGGGGGCGCTGGGTGAAGTTTTCTTT; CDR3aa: CASTYLQGALGEVFF
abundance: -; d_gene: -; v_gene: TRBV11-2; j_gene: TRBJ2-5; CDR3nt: TGTGCCAGCAGCTTAGGGTCCTATTACCAAGAGACCCAGTACTTC; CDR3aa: CASSLGSYYQETQYF
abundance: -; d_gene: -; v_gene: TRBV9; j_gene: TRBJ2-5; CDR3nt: TGTGCCAGCAGCGTCCACGCACAAGAGACCCAGTACTTC; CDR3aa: CASSVHAQETQYF
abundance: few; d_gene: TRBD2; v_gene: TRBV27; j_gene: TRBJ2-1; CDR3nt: TGTGCCAGCGGGGAACTAGCGGGAGGAGACAATGAGCAGTTCTTC; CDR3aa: CASGELAGGDNEQFF
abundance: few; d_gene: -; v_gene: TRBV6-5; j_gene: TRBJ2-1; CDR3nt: TGTGCCAGCAGTTTGGACGGGGCTACTCCCAATGAGCAGTTCTTC; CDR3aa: CASSLDGATPNEQFF
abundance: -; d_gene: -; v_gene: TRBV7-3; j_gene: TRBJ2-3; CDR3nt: TGTGCCAGCAGCTTAGTTGGAGGGTCATCTACGCAGTATTTT; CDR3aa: CASSLVGGSSTQYF
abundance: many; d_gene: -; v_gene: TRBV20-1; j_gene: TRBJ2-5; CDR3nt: TGCAGTGCTAGAGTCGGGGAGACCCAGTACTTC; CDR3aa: CSARVGETQYF
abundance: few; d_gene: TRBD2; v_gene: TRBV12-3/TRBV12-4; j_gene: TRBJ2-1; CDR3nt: TGTGCCAGCAGTCTCGGACTAGCTTCTGTCAATGAGCAGTTCTTC; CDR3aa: CASSLGLASVNEQFF
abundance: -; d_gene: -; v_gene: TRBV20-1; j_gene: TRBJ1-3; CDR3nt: TGCAGTGCTAGAGATCCGGGCTCTCGCTCTGGAAACACCATATATTTT; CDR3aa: CSARDPGSRSGNTIYF
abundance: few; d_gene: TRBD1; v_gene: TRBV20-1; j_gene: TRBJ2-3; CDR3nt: TGCAGTGCTAGAGTCACAGGGGGCGTCGCAGATACGCAGTATTTT; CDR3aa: CSARVTGGVADTQYF
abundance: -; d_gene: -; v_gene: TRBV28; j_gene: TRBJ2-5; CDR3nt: TGTGCCAGCAGTCCCCCCCAAGATGACCAGTACTTC; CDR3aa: CASSPPQDDQYF
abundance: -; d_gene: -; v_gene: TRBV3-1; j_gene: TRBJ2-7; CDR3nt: TGTGCCAGCAGCCAAGAATCAAGGAGGGGGCGGGCCAGCTCCTACGAGCAGTACTTC; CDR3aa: CASSQESRRGRASSYEQYF
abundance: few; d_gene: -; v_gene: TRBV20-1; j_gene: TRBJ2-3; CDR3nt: TGCAGTGCTAGACCGTCCGGCAAACTCACAGATACGCAGTATTTT; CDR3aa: CSARPSGKLTDTQYF
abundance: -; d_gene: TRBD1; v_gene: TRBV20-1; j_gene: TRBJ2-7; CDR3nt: TGCAGTGCTAGACGCACAAACAGGGGTCAACCCTACGAGCAGTACTTC; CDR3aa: CSARRTNRGQPYEQYF
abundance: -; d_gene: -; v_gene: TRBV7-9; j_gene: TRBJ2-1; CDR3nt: TGTGCCAGCAGCTCTCCTACTAACGATGAGCAGTTCTTC; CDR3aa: CASSSPTNDEQFF
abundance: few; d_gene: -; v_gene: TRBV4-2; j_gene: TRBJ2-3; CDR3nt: TGTGCCAGCAGCCAGTGGCGAGGAACAGATACGCAGTATTTT; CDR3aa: CASSQWRGTDTQYF
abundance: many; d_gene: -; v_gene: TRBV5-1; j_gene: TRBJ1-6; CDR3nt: TGCGCCAGCAGCTTGGCGGGGCACGACGCACCCCTCCACTTT; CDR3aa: CASSLAGHDAPLHF
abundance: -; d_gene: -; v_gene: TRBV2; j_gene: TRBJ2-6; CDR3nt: TGTGCCAGCAGTGAGCTTGGGACGGTGGGCCCTGGGGCCAACGTCCTGACTTTC; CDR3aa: CASSELGTVGPGANVLTF
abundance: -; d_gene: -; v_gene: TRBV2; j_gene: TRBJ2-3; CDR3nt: TGTGCCAGCAGTTGGCGGGGCCCTAGCACAGATACGCAGTATTTT; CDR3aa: CASSWRGPSTDTQYF
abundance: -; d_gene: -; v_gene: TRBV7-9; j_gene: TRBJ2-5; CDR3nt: TGTGCCAGCAGCCCCTGGGTCGAGCGGGAGACCCAGTACTTC; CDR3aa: CASSPWVERETQYF
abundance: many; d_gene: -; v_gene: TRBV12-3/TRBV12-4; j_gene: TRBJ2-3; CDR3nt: TGTGCCAGCGGTCTTGCGGGAACCTCAGATACGCAGTATTTT; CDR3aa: CASGLAGTSDTQYF
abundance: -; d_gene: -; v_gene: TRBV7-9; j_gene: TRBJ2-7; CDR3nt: TGTGCCAGCAGCTCTCGACAGGCCTCCTACGAGCAGTACTTC; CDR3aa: CASSSRQASYEQYF
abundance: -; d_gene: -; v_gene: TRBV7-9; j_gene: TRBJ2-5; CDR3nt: TGTGCCAGCAGCTCCAAGACCCAGTACTTC; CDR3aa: CASSSKTQYF
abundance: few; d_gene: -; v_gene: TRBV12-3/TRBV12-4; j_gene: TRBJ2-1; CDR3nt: TGTGCCAGCAGTTTTTCAGGGTCCGATGAGCAGTTCTTC; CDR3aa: CASSFSGSDEQFF
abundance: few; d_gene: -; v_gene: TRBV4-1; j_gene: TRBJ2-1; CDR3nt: TGCGCCAGCAGCCCAGGGGCTAGCGTATACAATGAGCAGTTCTTC; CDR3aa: CASSPGASVYNEQFF
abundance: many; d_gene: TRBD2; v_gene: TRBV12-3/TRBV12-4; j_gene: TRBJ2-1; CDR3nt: TGTGCCAGCAGTTTCGCTAGCGGGGGGGTTGGTGAGCAGTTCTTC; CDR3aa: CASSFASGGVGEQFF
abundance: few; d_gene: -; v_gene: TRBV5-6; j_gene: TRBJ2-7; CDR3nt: TGTGCCAGCAGCGGGACCGACGGCTACGAGCAGTACTTC; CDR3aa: CASSGTDGYEQYF
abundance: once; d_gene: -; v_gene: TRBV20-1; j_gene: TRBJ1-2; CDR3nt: TGCAGTGCTAGAGGGTACGGAAACTATGGCTACACCTTC; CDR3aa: CSARGYGNYGYTF
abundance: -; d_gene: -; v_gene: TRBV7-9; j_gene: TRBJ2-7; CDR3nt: TGTGCCAGCAGCCAGGGGACTACCTCCTCCTACGAGCAGTACTTC; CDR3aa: CASSQGTTSSYEQYF
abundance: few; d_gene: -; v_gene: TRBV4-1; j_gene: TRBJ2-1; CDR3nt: TGCGCCAGCAGCCAAGATTCAATACATTATGTCGGGGCAAAGCAGTTCTTC; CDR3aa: CASSQDSIHYVGAKQFF
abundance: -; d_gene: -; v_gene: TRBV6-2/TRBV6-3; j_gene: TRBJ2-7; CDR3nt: TGTGCCAGCAGTTGGACCAGGGGATACGAGCAGTACTTC; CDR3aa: CASSWTRGYEQYF
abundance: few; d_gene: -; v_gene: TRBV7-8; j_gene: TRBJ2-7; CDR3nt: TGTGCCAGCAGCCCCCGTGGGTCGGGCTACGAGCAGTACTTC; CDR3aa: CASSPRGSGYEQYF
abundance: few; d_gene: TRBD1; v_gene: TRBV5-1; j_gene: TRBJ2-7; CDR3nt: TGCGCCAGCAGCCAGGGACAGGGGAGAACCTACGAGCAGTACTTC; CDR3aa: CASSQGQGRTYEQYF
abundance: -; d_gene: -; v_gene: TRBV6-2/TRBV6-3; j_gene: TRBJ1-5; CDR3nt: TGTGCCAGCAGGCGACACCTACAGGGCCTCAATCAGCCCCAGCATTTT; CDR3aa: CASRRHLQGLNQPQHF
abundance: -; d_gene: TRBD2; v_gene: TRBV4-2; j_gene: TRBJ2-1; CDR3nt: TGTGCCAGCAGCCAAGATCTAGCGGGGGGGCTAAATGAGCAGTTCTTC; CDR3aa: CASSQDLAGGLNEQFF
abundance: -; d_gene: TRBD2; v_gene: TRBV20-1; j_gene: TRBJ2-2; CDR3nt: TGCAGTGCTAGAGTAGCGGGCGACACCGGGGAGCTGTTTTTT; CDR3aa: CSARVAGDTGELFF
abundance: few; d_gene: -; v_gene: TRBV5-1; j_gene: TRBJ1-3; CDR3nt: TGCGCCAGCAGCTTGGTGGGGATGGAGACTGGAAACACCATATATTTT; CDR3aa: CASSLVGMETGNTIYF
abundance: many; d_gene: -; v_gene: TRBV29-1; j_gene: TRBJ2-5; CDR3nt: TGCAGCGTTACGGGATTGGAGACCCAGTACTTC; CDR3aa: CSVTGLETQYF
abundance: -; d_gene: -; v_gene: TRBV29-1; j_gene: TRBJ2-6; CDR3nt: TGCAGCGTTTTCCCCCTGGGGGACGGGGCCAACGTCCTGACTTTC; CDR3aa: CSVFPLGDGANVLTF
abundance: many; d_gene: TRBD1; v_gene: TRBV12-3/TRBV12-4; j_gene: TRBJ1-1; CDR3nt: TGTGCCAGCAGTTTTCTCCGGACAGGGCGTGTGAGAGCTTTCTTT; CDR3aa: CASSFLRTGRVRAFF
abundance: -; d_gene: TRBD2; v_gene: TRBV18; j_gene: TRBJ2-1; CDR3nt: TGTGCCAGCTCACCACAGCAGCGGGGAAGCTCCTACAATGAGCAGTTCTTC; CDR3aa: CASSPQQRGSSYNEQFF
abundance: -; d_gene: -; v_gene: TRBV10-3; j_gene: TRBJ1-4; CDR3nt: TGTGCCATCAGTGGGACAGCCTTTGGGGAAAAACTGTTTTTT; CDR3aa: CAISGTAFGEKLFF
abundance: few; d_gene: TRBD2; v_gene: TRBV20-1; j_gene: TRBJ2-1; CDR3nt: TGCAGTGCCAAACGACTAGCGGGAGTCAATGAGCAGTTCTTC; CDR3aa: CSAKRLAGVNEQFF
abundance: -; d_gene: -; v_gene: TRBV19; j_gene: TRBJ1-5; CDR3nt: TGTGCCAGTAGTCGGGATACAAATCAGCCCCAGCATTTT; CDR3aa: CASSRDTNQPQHF
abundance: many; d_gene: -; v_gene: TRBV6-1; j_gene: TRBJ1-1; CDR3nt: TGTGCCAGCAGCGAGGGATGGAACACTGAAGCTTTCTTT; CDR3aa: CASSEGWNTEAFF
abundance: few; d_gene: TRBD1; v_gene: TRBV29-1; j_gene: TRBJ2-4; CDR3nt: TGCAGCGTTGAAGAGGGTATGGTCATCGCACAGGGGGTAGCCAAAAACATTCAGTACTTC; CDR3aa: CSVEEGMVIAQGVAKNIQYF
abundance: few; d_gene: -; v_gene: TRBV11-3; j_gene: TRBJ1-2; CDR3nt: TGTGCCAGCAGCTTCATGGGGGCGGGCTATGGCTACACCTTC; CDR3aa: CASSFMGAGYGYTF
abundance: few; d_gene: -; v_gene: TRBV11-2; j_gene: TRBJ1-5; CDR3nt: TGTGCCAGCAGCTTAGGTACAGGCCCTGGAGTCCAGCATTTT; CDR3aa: CASSLGTGPGVQHF
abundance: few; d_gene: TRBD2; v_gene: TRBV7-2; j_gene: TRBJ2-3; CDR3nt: TGTGCCAGCAGCTTAGCTCGGGCTAGCGGGTTAGTAGATACGCAGTATTTT; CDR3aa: CASSLARASGLVDTQYF